Listed below are T cell receptor beta chains from one sample, sequenced in a study of blood T cell repertoires in COVID-19. Only in-frame clones appear in the TCRdb table, and some are missing; sequencing was by immunoSEQ multiplex PCR. Among approximately 160,000 clones, about 74% were seen once, and the ten largest hold around 8.1%. Sequenced material: peripheral blood. The receptor set was obtained from a man in his sixties with acute or convalescent COVID-19. CDR3s include the opening cysteine and the closing phenylalanine or tryptophan. The order of the fields is clone size, D gene, V gene, J gene, CDR3 protein, CDR3 DNA. The D gene is left open where the match is weak. Rows may omit the clone size; those that give it use once, few, many or a size class.

abundance: NA; d_gene: NA; v_gene: TRBV27; j_gene: TRBJ2-3; CDR3aa: CASGPDTQYF; CDR3nt: TGTGCCAGCGGGCCAGATACGCAGTATTTT
abundance: NA; d_gene: TRBD1; v_gene: TRBV6-5; j_gene: TRBJ1-2; CDR3aa: CASSYVNRGNGYTF; CDR3nt: TGTGCCAGCAGTTACGTGAACAGGGGGAACGGCTACACCTTC
abundance: NA; d_gene: TRBD1; v_gene: TRBV7-9; j_gene: TRBJ1-5; CDR3aa: CASSLTGVDQPQHF; CDR3nt: TGTGCCAGCAGCCTTACAGGGGTTGATCAGCCCCAGCATTTT
abundance: NA; d_gene: NA; v_gene: TRBV5-6; j_gene: TRBJ1-4; CDR3aa: CASSLGTVQTTNEKLFF; CDR3nt: TGTGCCAGCAGCTTGGGGACAGTTCAGACAACTAATGAAAAACTGTTTTTT
abundance: NA; d_gene: NA; v_gene: TRBV6-6; j_gene: TRBJ1-1; CDR3aa: CASSWRGRNTEAFF; CDR3nt: TGTGCCAGCAGTTGGCGGGGGCGAAACACTGAAGCTTTCTTT
abundance: few; d_gene: TRBD1; v_gene: TRBV3-1/TRBV3-2; j_gene: TRBJ1-6; CDR3aa: CASSPGTGVTGSPLHF; CDR3nt: TGTGCCAGCAGCCCCGGGACAGGAGTGACTGGTTCACCCCTCCACTTT
abundance: few; d_gene: TRBD1; v_gene: TRBV5-4; j_gene: TRBJ1-1; CDR3aa: CASSDPTGGNTEAFF; CDR3nt: TGTGCCAGCAGCGACCCGACAGGGGGGAACACTGAAGCTTTCTTT
abundance: NA; d_gene: TRBD1; v_gene: TRBV6-2/TRBV6-3; j_gene: TRBJ1-2; CDR3aa: CASSEDRAYYGYTF; CDR3nt: TGTGCCAGCAGTGAGGACAGGGCGTACTATGGCTACACCTTC
abundance: NA; d_gene: TRBD1; v_gene: TRBV19; j_gene: TRBJ1-2; CDR3aa: CASSQGADIPNYGYTF; CDR3nt: TGTGCCAGTAGCCAGGGGGCGGACATTCCTAACTATGGCTACACCTTC
abundance: many; d_gene: TRBD1; v_gene: TRBV9; j_gene: TRBJ2-2; CDR3aa: CASSSGGRFDPGELFF; CDR3nt: TGTGCCAGCAGCTCAGGGGGCCGATTCGACCCCGGGGAGCTGTTTTTT